The 28 T cell receptor beta chains in this list originate from one sample, sequenced in a study of shared clonotypes between healthy human individuals. Method: immunoSEQ multiplex PCR; TCRdb's copy keeps in-frame clones and lacks some. In the table there are about 1.9 million clones, just under 95% of which are singletons. Naive CD8 cells comprised CD45RO-negative, CCR7-positively selected cells, excluding terminally differentiated effector memory CD45RA+ cells. The sample was naive CD8+ T cells from PBMCs. The receptors derive from a man younger than 30 in good health. Some clones in this sample may be carry-over from other donors' samples.

The rearrangement uses TRBV29-1 and TRBJ2-5; TRBD1 agrees at 10 bases. The end of the DNA is better explained by TRBJ2-7, so the J call may be wrong. Germline assignment: CDR1 SQVTM and CDR2 ANQGSEA. The CDR3 extends over 15 amino acids. As DNA, the CDR3 is TGCAGCGTTGGGGGAGCCGGGACAGGGGCTTACGAGCAGTACTTC. Encoded protein: CSVGGAGTGAYEQYF.

The rearrangement links TRBV27 to TRBJ2-7; 8 positions match TRBD1. Germline CDR1 MNHEY, CDR2 SMNVEV (reference sequence). The V gene end was trimmed by 5 bases and the J gene end by 4 bases; junction bases not matched to a gene: 10. CDR3 length equals 15 residues. The CDR3 loop is CASSPRQGLQYEQYF. The CDR3 nucleotides read TGTGCCAGCAGTCCCCGACAGGGGTTACAATACGAGCAGTACTTC.

This rearrangement joins TRBV5-8 to TRBJ2-3; tentatively, D is TRBD1 or TRBD2 (7 bases each). V was pared by 4 bases and J by 0 bases, with 18 bases between. The CDR3 is 17 residues long. The germline gives CDR1 SGHTS, CDR2 YDEGEE. In nucleotides, the CDR3 is TGTGCCAGCAGCCTGCGGGGGACAGCAATTAGCACAGATACGCAGTATTTT. The encoded protein is CASSLRGTAISTDTQYF.

V and J are TRBV9 and TRBJ1-1; 8 bases match TRBD1. This CDR3 is built from 14 residues. The V gene's germline CDR1 is SGDLS and CDR2 YYNGEE. After removal of 3 bases from V and 7 bases from J, the junction contained 8 bases not matched to a gene. Here the CDR3 reads CASSATTGGGEAFF. The CDR3 DNA is TGTGCCAGCAGCGCTACTACAGGGGGAGGTGAAGCTTTCTTT.

A note on this clone: Other DNA sequences of this sample code for an identical CDR3. The rearrangement joins TRBV27 to TRBJ2-6; D gene uncertain. CDR3 length equals 13 residues. Trimming stripped 2 bases from V and 4 bases from J, with 3 bases between. CDR1 is MNHEY, CDR2 SMNVEV, per germline (reference sequence). CDR3 in amino acids: CASSLRGANVLTF. CDR3 DNA: TGTGCCAGCAGTTTAAGGGGGGCCAACGTCCTGACTTTC.

The chain combines TRBV28 with TRBJ2-2; 11 nucleotides agree with TRBD1. The CDR3 spans 16 residues. The germline V gene encodes CDR1 MDHEN and CDR2 SYDVKM. The V and J ends lost 4 bases and 3 bases, in that order; junction bases with no gene match: 4. The chain's CDR3 is CASSYGQGADTGELFF. The DNA for the CDR3 is TGTGCCAGCAGTTATGGACAGGGGGCGGACACCGGGGAGCTGTTTTTT.

The genes are TRBV9 and TRBJ2-1; 14 bases line up with TRBD2. Germline CDR1 SGDLS, CDR2 YYNGEE. The ends lost 3 bases at V and 2 bases at J; junction bases unmatched: 7. The CDR3 consists of 18 residues. The CDR3 coding sequence is TGTGCCAGCAGCGGCTCCCGGACTAGCGGGAGGACCTACAATGAGCAGTTCTTC. This codes for CASSGSRTSGRTYNEQFF.

The V and J genes are TRBV4-1 and TRBJ2-7; D gene ambiguous. The CDR3 covers 12 residues. Germline CDR1 and CDR2: MGHRA and YSYEKL. V was cut by 0 bases and J by 6 bases, with 6 bases left in between. As DNA, the CDR3 is TGCGCCAGCAGCCAAGAGCGTGGCGAGCAGTACTTC. Protein: CASSQERGEQYF.

The DNA for the CDR3 is TGTGCCAGCAGCGACCCGGGACTCCAAGAGACCCAGTACTTC. Protein sequence: CASSDPGLQETQYF. The chain combines TRBV5-4 with TRBJ2-5; weak D call: TRBD2 (6 bases). V was trimmed by 4 bases and J by 1 base, leaving 11 bases between them. The CDR3 spans 14 residues. Germline V gives CDR1 SGHNT, CDR2 YYREEE (reference sequence).

The chain has TRBV7-9 and TRBJ2-2; either TRBD1 or TRBD2 may fit D (5 bases each). The V gene lost 5 bases and the J gene lost 4 bases, with 11 bases spanning the gap. This CDR3 spans 14 amino acids. The germline V gene encodes CDR1 SEHNR and CDR2 FQNEAQ (reference sequence). The CDR3 loop is CASSPWDGTGELFF. DNA for the CDR3: TGTGCCAGCAGCCCCTGGGACGGCACCGGGGAGCTGTTTTTT.

The chain carries TRBV27 and TRBJ1-4, with unresolved D. Trimming left V 0 bases short and J 8 bases short, with 16 bases between. The germline gives CDR1 MNHEY, CDR2 SMNVEV (reference sequence). This CDR3 is built from 16 residues. CDR3 loop: CASSLSSMGTQEKLFF. The CDR3 region has the DNA TGTGCCAGCAGTTTATCTAGCATGGGAACGCAGGAAAAACTGTTTTTT.

This rearrangement joins TRBV10-1 to TRBJ2-5; D is perhaps TRBD1 (5 bases). The CDR3 contains 15 residues. CDR1 WNHNN and CDR2 SYGVQD come from the germline V gene (reference sequence). Trimming took 3 bases from V and 3 from J, leaving 14 bases between them. CDR3 coding DNA: TGCGCCAGCAGTGATCTCATAGGGGTAGAAGAGACCCAGTACTTC. Protein product: CASSDLIGVEETQYF.

The V gene is TRBV28, the J gene TRBJ2-3; D is undetermined. Germline lookup yields CDR1 MDHEN and CDR2 SYDVKM. Trimming took 3 bases from V and 6 from J, leaving 16 bases between them. The CDR3 runs 15 residues. The CDR3 sequence is CASSFPNGWADTQYF. The CDR3 region has the DNA TGTGCCAGCAGTTTTCCCAACGGGTGGGCCGATACGCAGTATTTT.

Notes on this clone: This specimen includes other DNA sequences encoding the same CDR3. The chain combines TRBV9 with TRBJ2-1; no clear D gene. Trimming left V 0 bases short and J 5 bases short, with 9 bases between. This CDR3 has 14 residues. Germline CDR1 reads SGDLS; CDR2 reads YYNGEE. The CDR3 DNA reads as TGTGCCAGCAGCGTAGGCGGCAGCCACAATGAGCAGTTCTTC. This sequence encodes CASSVGGSHNEQFF. Full variable domain (rest looked up from reference TRBV9 and TRBJ2-1): DSGVTQTPKHLITATGQRVTLRCSPRSGDLSVYWYQQSLDQGLQFLIQYYNGEERAKGNILERFSAQQFPDLHSELNLSSLELGDSALYFCASSVGGSHNEQFFGPGTRLTVL.

The chain has TRBV28 and TRBJ2-1; D ambiguous. Per germline, CDR1 MDHEN and CDR2 SYDVKM. The V and J ends lost 3 bases and 9 bases respectively, with 9 bases between them. The CDR3 consists of 12 residues. In DNA form, the CDR3 reads TGTGCCAGCAGTTTGTCACAGATTGAGCAGTTCTTC. This translates into CASSLSQIEQFF.

The rearrangement links TRBV9 to TRBJ2-1, with 12 bases aligning to TRBD2. Looked up from germline, CDR1 is SGDLS and CDR2 is YYNGEE. The junction had 12 bases not matched to a gene; V was cut back by 4 bases and J by 7 bases. The CDR3 sequence is 17 residues long. The CDR3 here is CASSRSSGRAVGNEQFF. CDR3 nucleotide sequence: TGTGCCAGCAGCCGATCTAGCGGGAGGGCCGTAGGGAATGAGCAGTTCTTC.

The chain is built from TRBV11-2 and TRBJ2-7; TRBD1 is a possible D gene (6 bases). V was pared by 1 base and J by 6 bases, with 13 bases between. The CDR3 loop spans 14 amino acids. Germline V gene data show CDR1 as SGHAT and CDR2 as FQNNGV. CDR3 in amino acids: CASSLAYRVGEQYF. CDR3 nucleotides: TGTGCCAGCAGCTTAGCCTACAGGGTTGGCGAGCAGTACTTC.

This clone has a single count. The gene calls are TRBV7-2 and TRBJ2-5; D remains ambiguous. V dropped 3 bases and J dropped 1 base, with 3 bases sitting between them. This CDR3 is built from 12 residues. Germline V CDR1 and CDR2: SGHTA, FQGNSA. CDR3 nucleotide sequence: TGTGCCAGCAGCTTCCTCCAAGAGACCCAGTACTTC. Translation: CASSFLQETQYF.

V is TRBV13 and J is TRBJ2-7; D call uncertain. The length of the CDR3 is 13 residues. V lost 11 bases, J lost 2 bases, and 16 bases lay in between. Germline CDR1 is PRHDT and CDR2 is FYEKMQ (reference sequence). The CDR3 DNA follows: TGTGCCTCTCAACCCCGTAGGACCTACGAGCAGTACTTC. Residues: CASQPRRTYEQYF.

Notes on this clone: Additional DNA sequences in this sample encode the identical CDR3. The chain is built from TRBV7-9 and TRBJ2-1; D unresolved. V lost 3 bases and J lost 4, with 7 bases in between. The CDR3 runs 13 residues. Germline CDR1 reads SEHNR; CDR2 reads FQNEAQ (reference sequence). The CDR3 loop is CASSFGDYNEQFF. The CDR3 DNA sequence: TGTGCCAGCAGCTTTGGTGATTACAATGAGCAGTTCTTC.

In this sample, this clone turned up once. This chain uses TRBV7-3 with TRBJ2-2, with TRBD2 as a possible D gene (6 bases). V lost 5 bases and J 3 bases, leaving 10 bases between the germline ends. CDR1 is SGHTA, CDR2 FQGTGA, per germline. The CDR3 consists of 14 residues. This chain's CDR3 is CASSVGTHTGELFF. The CDR3 DNA reads TGTGCCAGCAGCGTCGGGACTCACACCGGGGAGCTGTTTTTT.

The chain couples TRBV11-2 to TRBJ1-1, with D perhaps TRBD1 (6 bases). Looked up from germline, CDR1 is SGHAT and CDR2 is FQNNGV. Trimming stripped 5 bases from V and 0 bases from J, with 13 bases between. This CDR3 comprises 15 residues. CDR3 DNA sequence: TGTGCCAGCAGCCTTGCTGGACAGATGAACACTGAAGCTTTCTTT. It yields the protein CASSLAGQMNTEAFF.

The rearrangement links TRBV11-2 to TRBJ2-5; no definite D call. V shed 2 bases and J shed 1 base, with 8 bases lying between them. Per the germline V gene, CDR1 is SGHAT and CDR2 is FQNNGV. This CDR3 is 14 amino acids long. The CDR3 coding sequence is TGTGCCAGCAGCTTACGGCTCGCCCAAGAGACCCAGTACTTC. Translating gives CASSLRLAQETQYF.

The chain is built from TRBV28 and TRBJ2-7; 8 bases agree with TRBD1. The germline gives CDR1 MDHEN, CDR2 SYDVKM. Germline trimming cut 6 bases from V and 3 bases from J; bases unmatched to any gene: 7. This CDR3 spans 14 amino acids. The CDR3 coding sequence is TGTGCCAGCAGGTCCAGGGGGCGCGTCTACGAGCAGTACTTC. Translating it yields CASRSRGRVYEQYF.

V gene TRBV27 combines with J gene TRBJ2-5; 11 bases match TRBD2. V gave up 8 bases and J gave up 11 bases; unmatched junction bases: 10. The CDR3 totals 13 residues. In germline, CDR1 is MNHEY, CDR2 SMNVEV (reference sequence). The CDR3 here is CASARTSGWEQYF. The CDR3 coding sequence is TGTGCCAGCGCTCGGACTAGCGGGTGGGAGCAGTACTTC.

The CDR3, as DNA: TGTGCCAGCAGCTCGTTGACAGGGGAAGATAACAATGAGCAGTTCTTC. It yields the protein CASSSLTGEDNNEQFF. This chain joins TRBV7-9 and TRBJ2-1, with 8 bases fitting TRBD1. The germline V gene has CDR1 SEHNR and CDR2 FQNEAQ (reference sequence). This CDR3 region has 16 residues. V dropped 4 bases and J dropped 5; count of bases not matched to a gene: 10. Complete variable domain (other parts from reference TRBV7-9 and TRBJ2-1): DTGVSQNPRHKITKRGQNVTFRCDPISEHNRLYWYRQTLGQGPEFLTYFQNEAQLEKSRLLSDRFSAERPKGSFSTLEIQRTEQGDSAMYLCASSSLTGEDNNEQFFGPGTRLTVL.

This clone was seen only once. The chain employs TRBV5-6 and TRBJ2-5; D gene uncertain. Germline values: CDR1 SGHDT, CDR2 YYEEEE. Trimming removed 2 bases at V and 5 bases at J, with 10 bases between. The CDR3 length is 13 residues. This CDR3 reads CASSFAGSETQYF. As DNA, the CDR3 is TGTGCCAGCAGCTTCGCTGGAAGCGAGACCCAGTACTTC.

This sequence joins TRBV9 and TRBJ2-5; no firm D call. In germline, CDR1 is SGDLS, CDR2 YYNGEE. V lost 0 bases and J lost 1, with 10 bases in between. The CDR3 is 15 residues long. In DNA, the CDR3 is TGTGCCAGCAGCGTAGTCGGCCGGGTCCAAGAGACCCAGTACTTC. This gives the protein CASSVVGRVQETQYF.